This T cell receptor (beta chain) originates from a study of blood T cell repertoires in COVID-19. Looking at the study overall: Acute and convalescent COVID-19 specimens originated in the United States, Italy and Spain. T cells, B-cell-depleted T cells, or PBMCs supplied cDNA or gDNA.

In germline, CDR1 is KGHSH, CDR2 LQKENI. J gave up 5 bases and V 3 bases, and 5 bases lay outside the gene matches. The length of the CDR3 is 14 residues. Source study methods: For nucleated cells, counts were estimated from reference gene primer amplification. Sequencing was performed with immunoSEQ multiplex PCR; in TCRdb, only in-frame clones are kept and a portion is missing. The DNA gave D and trimming, while V, J and clone size come from that table. Seen here are 35,000 to 50,000 clones, over 80% observed once, and the top ten hold 15% to 19%. Sequences were obtained from peripheral blood. The TCR was taken from a woman aged 25 to 39 in a cohort sampled during active COVID-19. The chain recombines TRBV18 with TRBJ2-7, with 9 bases lining up with TRBD1. CDR3 protein: CASSPRDREHEQYF. The CDR3 bases are TGTGCCAGCTCACCTCGGGACAGGGAGCACGAGCAGTACTTC.